Below are 14 T cell receptor beta chains sequenced from a single sample in a study of blood T cell repertoires in COVID-19 (TCRdb year 2020). Preparation of the library involved the immunoSEQ multiplex PCR assay. Held by TCRdb, this immuneACCESS table contains in-frame sequences only and omits some clones. Under half of the omission traces to an unresolved V gene where checked; the cause of the rest is unknown. The sample contains some 280,000 clones, 89% of them found a single time. Of the sample, around 12% falls within the top ten clones. The source material was peripheral blood. These receptors all stem from a woman in her sixties or seventies with acute or convalescent COVID-19.

V is TRBV5-1 and J is TRBJ1-2, with a tentative D call TRBD1 (6 bases). Germline CDR1 SGHRS, CDR2 YFSETQ. This CDR3 has 13 residues. V lost 6 bases and J 8 bases, leaving 17 bases between the germline ends. CDR3 in amino acids: CASKGGPVGGYTF. The CDR3 DNA reads TGCGCCAGCAAGGGGGGGCCCGTGGGCGGCTACACCTTC.

The sample holds a few counts of this clone. This rearrangement joins TRBV28 to TRBJ1-2; D ambiguous. This CDR3 is 13 amino acids long. Trimming shortened V by 3 bases and J by 2 bases, and 7 bases separated the two germline ends. Germline V gene sequence: CDR1 MDHEN, CDR2 SYDVKM. The CDR3 region has the DNA TGTGCCAGCAGTTTTAACAGCAACTATGGCTACACCTTC. This codes for CASSFNSNYGYTF.

This clone was detected once. This rearrangement joins TRBV10-3 to TRBJ2-6, with unresolved D. The V end was cut by 2 bases, the J end by 2 bases, with 4 bases between. Per germline, CDR1 ENHRY and CDR2 SYGVKD. There are 14 residues in the CDR3. CDR3 DNA sequence: TGTGCCATCAGTGAGACAGCTGGGGCCAACGTCCTGACTTTC. It specifies CAISETAGANVLTF.

The rearrangement uses TRBV20-1 and TRBJ2-4; 7 bases match TRBD1. The length of the CDR3 is 13 residues. With 3 bases clipped from V and 6 bases from J, the junction kept 5 bases outside the gene matches. The germline gives CDR1 DFQATT, CDR2 SNEGSKA (reference sequence). CDR3 in DNA: TGCAGTGCTAGTGAAGGGGGCATAAACATTCAGTACTTC. It codes for CSASEGGINIQYF.

The chain couples TRBV9 to TRBJ1-3; tentative D call: TRBD1 (6 bases). This CDR3 region has 16 residues. V was shortened by 3 bases and J by 4 bases, with 17 bases between the two germline ends. Germline V lookup: CDR1 SGDLS, CDR2 YYNGEE. CDR3 nucleotides: TGTGCCAGCAGCGGAGGGAACAGGGCCAGGGGAAACACCATATATTTT. This encodes CASSGGNRARGNTIYF.

This chain connects TRBV7-9 to TRBJ2-7; D unresolved. Per the germline V gene, CDR1 is SEHNR and CDR2 is FQNEAQ (reference sequence). This CDR3 has 11 residues. Between the trimmed V and J ends, which lost 6 bases and 3 bases, there was a span of 6 bases. The CDR3 loop is CASSTDYEQYF. In nucleotides, the CDR3 is TGTGCCAGCAGTACAGACTACGAGCAGTACTTC.

The V and J genes are TRBV7-2 and TRBJ2-7, with 7 bases lining up with TRBD1. Germline CDR1 reads SGHTA; CDR2 reads FQGNSA. After removal of 1 base from V and 3 bases from J, the junction contained 6 bases not matched to a gene. The CDR3 has 15 amino acids. CDR3: CASSLEGQPYYEQYF. CDR3 bases: TGTGCCAGCAGCTTAGAGGGACAGCCCTACTACGAGCAGTACTTC. Variable domain in full (rest from reference TRBV7-2 and TRBJ2-7): GAGVSQSPSNKVTEKGKDVELRCDPISGHTALYWYRQSLGQGLEFLIYFQGNSAPDKSGLPSDRFSAERTGGSVSTLTIQRTQQEDSAVYLCASSLEGQPYYEQYFGPGTRLTVT.

This clone appeared a single time. The chain couples TRBV9 to TRBJ2-3, with a possible D match to TRBD2 (6 bases). This CDR3 has 15 residues. Germline assignment: CDR1 SGDLS and CDR2 YYNGEE. Trimming pared 2 bases from V and 0 bases from J, leaving 10 bases between. The DNA of the CDR3 is TGTGCCAGCAGCGTGCGGGGTTTTAGCACAGATACGCAGTATTTT. Translation gives CASSVRGFSTDTQYF.

The chain joins TRBV5-8 to TRBJ2-1; TRBD1 matches at 9 bases. The CDR3 sequence is 19 residues long. J was trimmed by 1 base and V by 4 bases; bases with no gene match: 15. Germline CDR1 reads SGHTS; CDR2 reads YDEGEE. CDR3 sequence: CASSPTGTGMIGSYNEQFF. The CDR3 nucleotides read TGTGCCAGCAGCCCCACCGGGACAGGGATGATAGGATCCTACAATGAGCAGTTCTTC.

As regards this clone: Compared with germline, one end of the junction differs, possibly owing to a read error. The chain uses TRBV3-1 (or the pseudogene TRBV3-2) and TRBJ2-7; TRBD1 matches 8 bases. Germline assignment: CDR1 LGHDT and CDR2 YNNKEL (reference sequence). The CDR3 has 11 amino acids. The CDR3 spells CASSLGQGWQF. In DNA form, the CDR3 reads TGTGCCAGCAGCCTCGGACAGGGCTGGCAGTTC.

V is TRBV4-1 and J is TRBJ2-7; 7 bases line up with TRBD2. The junction had 3 bases not matched to a gene; V was cut back by 1 base and J by 3 bases. Germline values: CDR1 MGHRA, CDR2 YSYEKL. The CDR3 consists of 14 residues. CDR3 region: CASSQVGDYYEQYF. In DNA form, the CDR3 reads TGCGCCAGCAGCCAAGTCGGGGACTACTACGAGCAGTACTTC.

This rearrangement joins TRBV3-1 (or the pseudogene TRBV3-2) to TRBJ1-2; 11 positions match TRBD1. The CDR3 has 15 amino acids. Trimming cost V 4 bases and J 2 bases; bases outside gene matches: 3. Per germline, CDR1 LGHDT and CDR2 YNNKEL (reference sequence). This chain's CDR3 is CASSPGQGANYGYTF. Here the CDR3 DNA reads TGTGCCAGCAGCCCCGGACAGGGGGCGAACTATGGCTACACCTTC.

The genes are TRBV18 and TRBJ2-7; 9 bases match TRBD1. V dropped 6 bases and J dropped 3; count of bases not matched to a gene: 12. The CDR3 extends over 16 amino acids. Germline-derived CDR1 and CDR2 are KGHSH and LQKENI. The CDR3 DNA sequence: TGTGCCAGCTCCCCTAGGGACAGGGAGAAACTCTACGAGCAGTACTTC. Its protein product is CASSPRDREKLYEQYF.

The rearrangement links TRBV11-3 to TRBJ1-1; 10 bases map to TRBD1. The CDR3 spans 13 residues. Germline CDR1 is SGHNT and CDR2 is YENEEA. Unmatched junction bases numbered 6, after V lost 5 bases and J lost 9 bases. CDR3 sequence: CASSGMDRGKAFF. CDR3 bases: TGTGCCAGCAGCGGGATGGACAGGGGGAAAGCTTTCTTT.